This TCR beta chain was sequenced during a study of shared clonotypes between healthy human individuals. Study information: The composition of the donors was a couple of women and a few men aged 18 to 49.

A remark on this clone: Its antigen is still unknown.

Terminally differentiated effector memory CD45RA+ cells were left out of the naive CD8 fraction, which was CD45RO-negative and positively selected for CCR7. TCRdb's copy holds only in-frame clones and misses some; the assay was immunoSEQ multiplex PCR. The table records some 2.1 million clones, roughly 94% of them present only once. Germline CDR1 SGHTA, CDR2 FQGTGA. The CDR3 is 11 amino acids. With 4 bases removed from V and 6 bases from J, the gap between germline ends came to 3 bases. Study results and limitations: Clonotypes shared by all four sorted-subset donors had higher generation probabilities than non-shared clonotypes. Between several donors, naive CD4 clonotypes were shared at a level of about 5.3%.

The receptor was derived from a man in his late teens or twenties in good health. The material sequenced was naive CD8+ T cells sorted from blood. The chain recombines TRBV7-3 with TRBJ2-2, with D uncertain. As DNA, the CDR3 is TGTGCCAGCAGCTACTCCGGGGAGCTGTTTTTT. Translating it yields CASSYSGELFF.